A selection of T cell receptor beta chains follows, all from one sample in a study of blood T cells in healthy people across ages. Each CDR3 protein gets one entry after TCRdb re-called the 5' RACE reads with MiXCR. Of about 1 million distinct CDR3 sequences in the sample, under 55% were seen once. The material sequenced was blood. The receptors here all came from a woman aged 60-75 years in good health. The CDR3 runs from the conserved cysteine through the conserved F or W. Fields, in order: D gene, clone size, J gene, V gene, CDR3 DNA, CDR3 protein. The D gene is left open where the match is weak. The size entry is marked missing in some rows and otherwise reads once, few, many or a size class.

D: TRBD2
size: .
J: TRBJ2-3
V: TRBV5-4
DNA: TGTGCCAGCAGCCCTCGACTAGCGAGTATAGATACGCAGTATTTT
CDR3: CASSPRLASIDTQYF

D: TRBD2
size: few
J: TRBJ2-7
V: TRBV20-1
DNA: TGCAGTGCTAACGACGTTAGCGGGAGGCGTGGGAGAGAGCAGTACTTC
CDR3: CSANDVSGRRGREQYF

D: .
size: .
J: TRBJ1-2
V: TRBV29-1
DNA: TGCAGCGGTGGGGGACGGAACTATGGCTACACCTTC
CDR3: CSGGGRNYGYTF

D: .
size: few
J: TRBJ2-5
V: TRBV3-1
DNA: TGTGCCAGCAGCCAAGACGGCAGGGGATTAGAGACCCAGTACTTC
CDR3: CASSQDGRGLETQYF

D: TRBD2
size: .
J: TRBJ2-7
V: TRBV15
DNA: TGTGCCACCAGCAGAGATCGGGCGGGAGCCCTCCACTACGAGCAGTACTTC
CDR3: CATSRDRAGALHYEQYF

D: TRBD1
size: .
J: TRBJ2-7
V: TRBV28
DNA: TGTGCCAGCAGTTTAGCCTTCGACAGGGTCGAGCAGTACTTC
CDR3: CASSLAFDRVEQYF

D: .
size: .
J: TRBJ2-1
V: TRBV5-1
DNA: TGCGCCAGCACCCCCATGGGGTCCTACAATGAGCAGTTCTTC
CDR3: CASTPMGSYNEQFF

D: TRBD1
size: .
J: TRBJ1-6
V: TRBV20-1
DNA: TGCAGTGCCGCGGACAGGGTGGTGTCACCCCTCCACTTT
CDR3: CSAADRVVSPLHF

D: TRBD2
size: .
J: TRBJ2-7
V: TRBV7-2
DNA: TGTGCCAGCAGCGATCGGGACTACCCAACCTCCGAGCAGTACTTC
CDR3: CASSDRDYPTSEQYF

D: .
size: few
J: TRBJ2-5
V: TRBV9
DNA: TGTGCCAGCAGCGTAGCAGCAGGGTGGGTGGAGACCCAGTACTTC
CDR3: CASSVAAGWVETQYF

D: TRBD2
size: few
J: TRBJ2-7
V: TRBV27
DNA: TGTGCCAGCGGACGGGGACTAGCGGGATTCGAGCAGTACTTC
CDR3: CASGRGLAGFEQYF

D: .
size: .
J: TRBJ2-2
V: TRBV6-2/TRBV6-3
DNA: TGTGCCAGCAGTTACTTGGGGAACGGGGAGCTGTTTTTT
CDR3: CASSYLGNGELFF

D: TRBD2
size: many
J: TRBJ2-5
V: TRBV7-9
DNA: TGTGCCAGCAGCACTAGCGGGAGTGAGACCCAGTACTTC
CDR3: CASSTSGSETQYF

D: .
size: .
J: TRBJ2-2
V: TRBV10-3
DNA: TGTGCCATCAGGACTGACACCGGGGAGCTGTTTTTT
CDR3: CAIRTDTGELFF

D: TRBD1
size: many
J: TRBJ1-6
V: TRBV4-2
DNA: TGTGCCAGCAGCCAAGAGACAGGGCGTAATTCACCCCTCCACTTT
CDR3: CASSQETGRNSPLHF

D: .
size: .
J: TRBJ2-3
V: TRBV5-6
DNA: TGTGCCAGCAGCCTTCCCCGAAACACAGATACGCAGTATTTT
CDR3: CASSLPRNTDTQYF

D: TRBD1
size: many
J: TRBJ2-7
V: TRBV2
DNA: TGTGCCAATGGACAGGTCGCCTACGAGCAGTACTTC
CDR3: CANGQVAYEQYF

D: TRBD1
size: .
J: TRBJ1-1
V: TRBV20-1
DNA: TGCAGTGCTGTTCGGACAGGGGGGATGAACACTGAAGCTTTCTTT
CDR3: CSAVRTGGMNTEAFF

D: .
size: few
J: TRBJ2-7
V: TRBV27
DNA: TGTGCCAGCAGTTTAATAGGGGCCCTCGGGTTGAAGCAGTACTTC
CDR3: CASSLIGALGLKQYF

D: .
size: .
J: TRBJ2-3
V: TRBV4-1
DNA: TGCGCCAGCAGCCAGTTAACGGCCGACCCGGGGGCAGATACGCAGTATTTT
CDR3: CASSQLTADPGADTQYF

D: .
size: few
J: TRBJ2-1
V: TRBV24-1
DNA: TGTGCCACCAGTGCAACCAGCGGCCCTTACAATGAGCAGTTCTTC
CDR3: CATSATSGPYNEQFF

D: .
size: few
J: TRBJ2-3
V: TRBV10-3
DNA: TGTGCCATCAGCCCAGCTAGCACAGATACGCAGTATTTT
CDR3: CAISPASTDTQYF

D: .
size: few
J: TRBJ2-3
V: TRBV4-1
DNA: TGCGCCAGCAGCCAATATCCTAGGGAGGCAGATACGCAGTATTTT
CDR3: CASSQYPREADTQYF

D: .
size: .
J: TRBJ1-6
V: TRBV21-1
DNA: TGTGCCAGCAGCTACCCTGCCCGGCCCTATAATTCACCCCTCCACTTT
CDR3: CASSYPARPYNSPLHF

D: TRBD2
size: few
J: TRBJ2-5
V: TRBV4-2
DNA: TGTGCCAGCAGCCATGTGGTAGCGGGAGGGCAAGAGACCCAGTACTTC
CDR3: CASSHVVAGGQETQYF

D: .
size: .
J: TRBJ1-2
V: TRBV29-1
DNA: TGCAGCGTTGAAGAGGCAACGTATGGCTACACCTTC
CDR3: CSVEEATYGYTF

D: .
size: .
J: TRBJ1-5
V: TRBV12-3/TRBV12-4
DNA: TGTGCCAGCAGTTTAGTGGGACTAGCGGAGACCCAGCATTTT
CDR3: CASSLVGLAETQHF

D: .
size: many
J: TRBJ2-5
V: TRBV12-3/TRBV12-4
DNA: TGTGCCAGCAGTTTAATGAGCGGGCGCGGTGAGACCCAGTACTTC
CDR3: CASSLMSGRGETQYF

D: .
size: .
J: TRBJ2-7
V: TRBV6-1
DNA: TGTGCCAGCAGTGAATTGGGCCCCTGGGCCTACGAGCAGTACTTC
CDR3: CASSELGPWAYEQYF

D: TRBD2
size: few
J: TRBJ2-7
V: TRBV29-1
DNA: TGCAGCGTTGGGGCTAGCGGGAGGGGCGAGCAGTACTTC
CDR3: CSVGASGRGEQYF

D: TRBD2
size: .
J: TRBJ2-5
V: TRBV7-8
DNA: TGTGCCAGCAGCCATAGGACTAGCAGGCAAGAGACCCAGTACTTC
CDR3: CASSHRTSRQETQYF